Sequencing of this TCR beta chain was carried out in a study of blood T cell repertoires in COVID-19. Per germline, CDR1 LGHNT and CDR2 FRNRAP. This CDR3 contains 15 residues. V was pared by 7 bases and J by 5 bases, with 13 bases of the junction left unmatched. The data were produced by immunoSEQ multiplex PCR, yet TCRdb's version contains in-frame clones alone and is incomplete. The table has about 200,000 clones, around 86% seen once; the top ten hold roughly 2.3%. This receptor was identified in a young man who had recovered from COVID-19. This sequence joins TRBV12-5 and TRBJ1-2, with TRBD1 identical over 7 bases. Sequencing was done on a sample of peripheral blood. The CDR3 sequence is CASDREGAQGYGYTF. In DNA, the CDR3 is TGTGCTAGTGACCGGGAGGGGGCTCAAGGATATGGCTACACCTTC.